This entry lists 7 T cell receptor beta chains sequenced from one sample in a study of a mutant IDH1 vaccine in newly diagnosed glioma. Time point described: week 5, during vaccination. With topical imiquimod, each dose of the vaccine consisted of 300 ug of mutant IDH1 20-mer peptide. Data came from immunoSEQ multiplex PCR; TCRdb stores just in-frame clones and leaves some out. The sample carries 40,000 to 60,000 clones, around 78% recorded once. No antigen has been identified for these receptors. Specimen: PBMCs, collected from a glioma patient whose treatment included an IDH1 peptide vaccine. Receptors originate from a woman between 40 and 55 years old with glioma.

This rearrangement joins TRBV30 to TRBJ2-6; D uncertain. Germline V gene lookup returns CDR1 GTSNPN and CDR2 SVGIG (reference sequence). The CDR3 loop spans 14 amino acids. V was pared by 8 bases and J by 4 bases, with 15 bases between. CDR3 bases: TGTGCCGGAAGCAACCCCGCGGGGGCCAACGTCCTGACTTTC. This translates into CAGSNPAGANVLTF.

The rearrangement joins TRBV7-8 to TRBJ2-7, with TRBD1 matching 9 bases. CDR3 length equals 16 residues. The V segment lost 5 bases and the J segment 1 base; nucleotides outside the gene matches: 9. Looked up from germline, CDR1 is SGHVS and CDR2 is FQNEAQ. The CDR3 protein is CASSPTGTGHSYEQYF. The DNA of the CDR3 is TGTGCCAGCAGCCCAACCGGGACAGGGCATTCCTACGAGCAGTACTTC.

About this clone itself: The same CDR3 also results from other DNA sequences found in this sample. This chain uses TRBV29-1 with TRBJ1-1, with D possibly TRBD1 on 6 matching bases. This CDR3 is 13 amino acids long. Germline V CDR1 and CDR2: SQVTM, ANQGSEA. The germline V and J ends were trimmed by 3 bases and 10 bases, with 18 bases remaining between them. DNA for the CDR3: TGCAGCGTTGAGGATGGGGGCACCCGGAGAGCTTTCTTT. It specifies CSVEDGGTRRAFF.

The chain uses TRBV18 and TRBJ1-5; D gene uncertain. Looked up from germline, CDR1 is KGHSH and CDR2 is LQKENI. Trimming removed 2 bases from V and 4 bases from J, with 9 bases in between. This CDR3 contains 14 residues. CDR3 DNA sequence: TGTGCCAGCTCACCAGTCGGTTCGAATCAGCCCCAGCATTTT. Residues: CASSPVGSNQPQHF.

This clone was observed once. CDR3 sequence reads: CASSKGLAGGLDEQFF. CDR3 nucleotide sequence: TGTGCCAGCAGTAAGGGACTAGCGGGGGGTTTAGATGAGCAGTTCTTC. The chain combines TRBV6-4 with TRBJ2-1, with TRBD2 matching over 15 bases. The V gene end was trimmed by 5 bases and the J gene end by 8 bases; junction bases not matched to a gene: 7. This CDR3 spans 16 amino acids. The germline V gene encodes CDR1 MRHNA and CDR2 SNTAGT.

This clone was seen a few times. The CDR3 DNA reads as TGCAGCGTTGAAGTAGGCAGTGAGGAAAAACTGTTTTTT. Its translation: CSVEVGSEEKLFF. The chain employs TRBV29-1 and TRBJ1-4; D is ambiguous. Germline V CDR1 and CDR2: SQVTM, ANQGSEA. This CDR3 contains 13 residues. V shed 1 base and J shed 8 bases, with 11 bases lying between them.

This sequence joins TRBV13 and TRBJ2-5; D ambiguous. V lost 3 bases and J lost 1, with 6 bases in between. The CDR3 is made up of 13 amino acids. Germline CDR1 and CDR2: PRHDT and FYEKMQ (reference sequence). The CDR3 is CASSFSVQETQYF. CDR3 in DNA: TGTGCCAGCAGCTTCTCCGTCCAAGAGACCCAGTACTTC.